The T cell receptor beta chain described here comes from a study of control samples from healthy donors and cancer patients. TCRdb's copy holds only in-frame clones and misses some; the assay was immunoSEQ multiplex PCR. The sample lists about 85,000 clones; 85% to 90% were seen once. The germline CDR1 and CDR2 sequences are SEHNR and FQNEAQ (reference sequence). The trim removed 5 bases at V and 5 bases at J, leaving 6 bases unmatched. The CDR3 spans 14 residues. The chain recombines TRBV7-9 with TRBJ1-2; TRBD1 matches 9 bases. Material: blood. This clonotype was obtained from a woman in her sixties in good health. CDR3 nucleotides: TGTGCCAGCAGCAGCCGAGGACAGGGGTATGGCTACACCTTC. This encodes CASSSRGQGYGYTF.